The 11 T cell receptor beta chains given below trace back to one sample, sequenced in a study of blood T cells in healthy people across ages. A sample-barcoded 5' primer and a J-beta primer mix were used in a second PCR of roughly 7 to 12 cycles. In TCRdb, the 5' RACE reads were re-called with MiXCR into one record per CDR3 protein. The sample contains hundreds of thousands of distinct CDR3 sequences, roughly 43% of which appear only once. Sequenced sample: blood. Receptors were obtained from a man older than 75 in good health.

Here the CDR3 DNA reads TGTGCCAGCAGTCTTACAGGGATCGCCAAAAACATTCAGTACTTC. This gives the protein CASSLTGIAKNIQYF. The rearrangement joins TRBV6-5 to TRBJ2-4, with a weak D call TRBD1 (6 bases). The germline V gene has CDR1 MNHEY and CDR2 SVGAGI. This CDR3 region has 15 residues. V was clipped by 5 bases and J by 1 base, with 12 bases between them.

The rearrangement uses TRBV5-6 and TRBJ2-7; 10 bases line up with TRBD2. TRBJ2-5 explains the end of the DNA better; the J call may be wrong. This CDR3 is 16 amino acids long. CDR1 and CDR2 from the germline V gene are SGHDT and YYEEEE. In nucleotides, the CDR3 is TGTGCCAGCAGCTTGAGTTTCCTAGCGGGGGAGGAGACCCAGTACTTC. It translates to CASSLSFLAGEETQYF.

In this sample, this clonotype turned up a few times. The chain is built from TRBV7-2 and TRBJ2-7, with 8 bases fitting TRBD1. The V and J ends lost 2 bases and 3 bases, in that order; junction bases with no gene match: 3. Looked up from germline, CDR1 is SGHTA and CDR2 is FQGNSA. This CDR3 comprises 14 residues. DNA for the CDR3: TGTGCCAGCAGCTTATCACAGGGGGGCTACGAGCAGTACTTC. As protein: CASSLSQGGYEQYF.

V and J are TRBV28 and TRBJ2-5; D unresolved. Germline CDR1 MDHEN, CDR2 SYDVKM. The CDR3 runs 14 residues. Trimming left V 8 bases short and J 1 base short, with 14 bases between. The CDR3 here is CASGLTNIQETQYF. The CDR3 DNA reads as TGTGCCAGCGGCCTGACAAATATCCAAGAGACCCAGTACTTC.

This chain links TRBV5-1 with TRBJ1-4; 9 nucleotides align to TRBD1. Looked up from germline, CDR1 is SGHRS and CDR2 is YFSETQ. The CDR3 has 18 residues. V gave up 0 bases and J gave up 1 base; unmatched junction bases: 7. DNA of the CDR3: TGCGCCAGCAGCTTGGAGTTAACAGGGGGCGTAACTAATGAAAAACTGTTTTTT. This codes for CASSLELTGGVTNEKLFF.

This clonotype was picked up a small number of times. The chain's CDR3 is CSASARALGPETQYF. CDR3 sequence (DNA): TGCAGTGCTAGCGCACGGGCTCTAGGTCCGGAGACCCAGTACTTC. The chain uses TRBV20-1 and TRBJ2-5; D is unclear. V lost 3 bases and J 5 bases, leaving 19 bases between the germline ends. Germline assignment: CDR1 DFQATT and CDR2 SNEGSKA (reference sequence). The CDR3 runs to 15 residues.

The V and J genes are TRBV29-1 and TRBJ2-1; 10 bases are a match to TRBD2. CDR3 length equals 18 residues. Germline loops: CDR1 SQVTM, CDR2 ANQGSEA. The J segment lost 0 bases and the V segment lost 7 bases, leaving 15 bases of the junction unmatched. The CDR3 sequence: CSANRQAGGKSSYNEQFF. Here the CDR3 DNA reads TGCAGCGCAAATAGGCAAGCGGGGGGGAAGAGCTCCTACAATGAGCAGTTCTTC.

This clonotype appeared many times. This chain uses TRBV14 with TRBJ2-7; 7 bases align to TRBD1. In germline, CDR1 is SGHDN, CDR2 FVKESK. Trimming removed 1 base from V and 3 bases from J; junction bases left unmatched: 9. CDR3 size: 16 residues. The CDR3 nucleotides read TGTGCCAGCAGCCAAGGACGTGGGACAGCCATCTACGAGCAGTACTTC. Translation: CASSQGRGTAIYEQYF.

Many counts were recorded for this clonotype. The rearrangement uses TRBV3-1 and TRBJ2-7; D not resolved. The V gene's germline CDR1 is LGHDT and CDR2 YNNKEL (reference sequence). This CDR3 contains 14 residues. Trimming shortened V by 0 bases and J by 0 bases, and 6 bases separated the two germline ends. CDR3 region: CASSQDLASYEQYF. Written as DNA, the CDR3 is TGTGCCAGCAGCCAAGATCTGGCCTCCTACGAGCAGTACTTC.

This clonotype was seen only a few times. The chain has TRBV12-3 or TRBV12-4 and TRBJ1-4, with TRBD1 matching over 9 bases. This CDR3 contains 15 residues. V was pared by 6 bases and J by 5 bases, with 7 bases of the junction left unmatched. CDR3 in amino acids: CASRAPGTGNEKLFF. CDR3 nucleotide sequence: TGTGCCAGCAGAGCACCCGGGACAGGGAATGAAAAACTGTTTTTT.

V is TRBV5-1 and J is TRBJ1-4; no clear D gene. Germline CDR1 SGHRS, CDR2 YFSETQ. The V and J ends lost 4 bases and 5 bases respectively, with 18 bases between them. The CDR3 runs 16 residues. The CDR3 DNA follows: TGCGCCAGCAGCGGCGGACGCTTAGGAGGGAATGAAAAACTGTTTTTT. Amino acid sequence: CASSGGRLGGNEKLFF.